This note documents a single TCR beta chain sequence. This sample is drawn from a study of blood T cell repertoires in COVID-19. About the research overall: Sites across the United States, Italy and Spain contributed samples from acute and convalescent COVID-19. The cDNA or gDNA used as material had been derived from T cells, B-cell-depleted T cells, or PBMCs.

Original handling: Estimation of nucleated cell counts relied on the amplification of reference gene primers. Only in-frame clones appear in the TCRdb table, and some are missing; sequencing was by immunoSEQ multiplex PCR. V and J calls and clone size are those listed in that table; D and trimming were worked out from the DNA. This table holds over 150,000 clones, roughly 89% found once. The CDR3 runs 13 residues. The germline CDR1 and CDR2 sequences are SGDLS and YYNGEE. V gave up 0 bases and J gave up 4 bases, with 7 bases separating them. This TCR came from a middle-aged man with acute or convalescent COVID-19. The J gene is TRBJ1-2, the V gene TRBV9; tentative D call: TRBD1 (6 bases). Sequencing input: peripheral blood. The CDR3 loop reads CASSVAQGYGYTF. The CDR3 DNA follows: TGTGCCAGCAGCGTAGCACAGGGCTATGGCTACACCTTC.